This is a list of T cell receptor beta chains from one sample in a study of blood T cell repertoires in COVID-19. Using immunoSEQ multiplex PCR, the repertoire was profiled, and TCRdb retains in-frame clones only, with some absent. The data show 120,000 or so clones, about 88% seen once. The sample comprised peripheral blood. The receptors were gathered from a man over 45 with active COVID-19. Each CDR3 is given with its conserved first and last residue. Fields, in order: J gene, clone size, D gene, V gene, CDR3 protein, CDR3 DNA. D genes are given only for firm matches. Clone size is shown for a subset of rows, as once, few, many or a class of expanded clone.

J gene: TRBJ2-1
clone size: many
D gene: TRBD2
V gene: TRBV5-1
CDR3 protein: CASSYRLADYNEQFF
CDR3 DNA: TGCGCCAGCAGCTACCGACTAGCGGATTACAATGAGCAGTTCTTC

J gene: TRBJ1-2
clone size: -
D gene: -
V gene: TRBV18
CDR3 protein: CASSPDIPGDYGYTF
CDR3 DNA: TGTGCCAGCTCACCAGATATTCCAGGGGACTATGGCTACACCTTC

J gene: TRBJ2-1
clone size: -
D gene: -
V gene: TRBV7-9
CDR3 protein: CASSPGRKVQNEQFF
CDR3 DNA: TGTGCCAGCAGCCCAGGGCGGAAGGTACAGAATGAGCAGTTCTTC

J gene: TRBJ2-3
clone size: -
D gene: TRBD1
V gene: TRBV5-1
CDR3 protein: CASSLEQGANTQYF
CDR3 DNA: TGCGCCAGCAGCTTGGAACAGGGGGCGAATACGCAGTATTTT

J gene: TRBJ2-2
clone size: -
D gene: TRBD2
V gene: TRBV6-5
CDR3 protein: CASSYISGGAAGELFF
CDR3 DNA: TGTGCCAGCAGTTACATTAGCGGGGGGGCCGCCGGGGAGCTGTTTTTT

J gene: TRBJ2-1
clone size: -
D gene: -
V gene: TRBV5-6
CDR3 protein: CASSPRVGAGPHNEQFF
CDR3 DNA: TGTGCCAGCAGCCCCAGGGTAGGGGCGGGACCACACAATGAGCAGTTCTTC

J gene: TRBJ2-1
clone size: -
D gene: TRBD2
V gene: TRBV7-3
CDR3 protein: CASSLSGVEQFF
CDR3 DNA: TGTGCCAGCAGTCTTAGCGGGGTTGAGCAGTTCTTC

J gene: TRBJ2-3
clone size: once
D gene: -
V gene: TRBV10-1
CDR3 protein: CASSDPSGEGTDTQYF
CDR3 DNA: TGCGCCAGCAGTGATCCCTCGGGAGAAGGCACAGATACGCAGTATTTT

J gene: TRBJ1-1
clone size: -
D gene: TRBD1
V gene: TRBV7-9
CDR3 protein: CASSAGQTNTEAFF
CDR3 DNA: TGTGCCAGCAGCGCGGGACAGACTAACACTGAAGCTTTCTTT

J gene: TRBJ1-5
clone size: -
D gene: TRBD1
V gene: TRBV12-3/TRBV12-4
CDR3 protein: CASSRTGSEPQHF
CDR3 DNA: TGTGCCAGCAGCAGGACAGGTTCCGAGCCCCAGCATTTT

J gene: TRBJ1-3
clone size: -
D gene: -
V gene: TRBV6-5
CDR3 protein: CASRAPSSGNTIYF
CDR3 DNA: TGTGCCAGCAGAGCGCCAAGCTCTGGAAACACCATATATTTT

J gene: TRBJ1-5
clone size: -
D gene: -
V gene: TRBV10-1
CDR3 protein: CASSEDQGEPQHF
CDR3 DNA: TGCGCCAGCAGTGAAGACCAGGGTGAACCCCAGCATTTT

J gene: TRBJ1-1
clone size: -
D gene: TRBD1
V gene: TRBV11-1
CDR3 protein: CASSLAPQGATEAFF
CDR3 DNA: TGTGCCAGCAGCTTAGCCCCCCAGGGGGCCACTGAAGCTTTCTTT

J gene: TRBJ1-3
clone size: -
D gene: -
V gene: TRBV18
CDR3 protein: CASSPAQGMFGNTIYF
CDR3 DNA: TGTGCCAGCTCACCCGCCCAGGGGATGTTCGGAAACACCATATATTTT

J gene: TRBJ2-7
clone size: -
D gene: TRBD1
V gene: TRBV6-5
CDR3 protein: CASTAGGGKYEQYF
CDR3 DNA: TGTGCCAGCACCGCAGGGGGCGGTAAATACGAGCAGTACTTC

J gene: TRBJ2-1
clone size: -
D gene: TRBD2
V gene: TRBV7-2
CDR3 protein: CASSLGGGSGSPFF
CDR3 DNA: TGTGCCAGCAGCTTAGGAGGGGGTAGCGGGAGCCCGTTCTTC

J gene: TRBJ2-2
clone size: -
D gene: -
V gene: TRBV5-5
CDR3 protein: CASSFQPGQYTGELFF
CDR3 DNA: TGTGCCAGCAGCTTTCAGCCCGGACAGTACACCGGGGAGCTGTTTTTT

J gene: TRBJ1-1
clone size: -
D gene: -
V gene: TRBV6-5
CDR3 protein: CASSTRGNVNTEAFF
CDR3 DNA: TGTGCCAGCAGTACCAGGGGAAATGTGAACACTGAAGCTTTCTTT

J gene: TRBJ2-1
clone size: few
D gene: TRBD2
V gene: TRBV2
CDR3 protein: CASSEAVLPSGYNEQFF
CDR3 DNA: TGTGCCAGCAGTGAAGCGGTTCTTCCTAGCGGGTACAATGAGCAGTTCTTC

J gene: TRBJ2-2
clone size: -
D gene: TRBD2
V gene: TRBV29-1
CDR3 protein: CSAVGLANTGELFF
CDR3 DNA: TGCAGCGCCGTGGGACTAGCGAACACCGGGGAGCTGTTTTTT

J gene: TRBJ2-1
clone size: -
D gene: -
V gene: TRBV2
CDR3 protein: CASSVGGGQFF
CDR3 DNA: TGTGCCAGCAGTGTGGGGGGAGGGCAGTTCTTC

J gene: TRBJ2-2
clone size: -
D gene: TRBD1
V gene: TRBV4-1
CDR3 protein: CASSPIGTGLGGELFF
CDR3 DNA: TGCGCCAGCAGCCCCATAGGGACAGGGTTGGGCGGGGAGCTGTTTTTT

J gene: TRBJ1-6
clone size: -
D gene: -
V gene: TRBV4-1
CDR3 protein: CASSQDRDLNSPLHF
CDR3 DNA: TGCGCCAGCAGCCAAGATCGGGATCTTAATTCACCCCTCCACTTT

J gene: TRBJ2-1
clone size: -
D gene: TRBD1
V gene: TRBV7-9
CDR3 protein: CASSGDSEQFF
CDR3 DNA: TGTGCCAGCAGCGGGGACAGTGAGCAGTTCTTC

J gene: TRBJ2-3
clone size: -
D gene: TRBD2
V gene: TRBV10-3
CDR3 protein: CAISGLAGSTDTQYF
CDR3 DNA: TGTGCCATCAGTGGTCTAGCGGGGAGCACAGATACGCAGTATTTT

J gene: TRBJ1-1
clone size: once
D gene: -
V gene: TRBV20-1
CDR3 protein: CSASYGGRNTEAFF
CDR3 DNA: TGCAGTGCTAGTTATGGGGGGAGGAACACTGAAGCTTTCTTT

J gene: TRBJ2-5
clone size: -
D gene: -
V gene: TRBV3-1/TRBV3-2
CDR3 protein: CASSQDLTEDGETQYF
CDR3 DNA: TGTGCCAGCAGCCAAGATCTGACCGAGGATGGGGAGACCCAGTACTTC

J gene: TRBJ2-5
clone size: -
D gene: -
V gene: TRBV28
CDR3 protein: CASSNSDSQETQYF
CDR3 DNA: TGTGCCAGCAGTAACTCGGACAGCCAAGAGACCCAGTACTTC

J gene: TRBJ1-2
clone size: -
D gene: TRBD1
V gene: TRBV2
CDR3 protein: CASSGGQGHFYGYTF
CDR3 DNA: TGTGCCAGCAGTGGGGGACAGGGTCACTTCTATGGCTACACCTTC

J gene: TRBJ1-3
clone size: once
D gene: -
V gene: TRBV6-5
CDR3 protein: CASSSSASGNTIYF
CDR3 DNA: TGTGCCAGCAGTTCCTCAGCCTCTGGAAACACCATATATTTT

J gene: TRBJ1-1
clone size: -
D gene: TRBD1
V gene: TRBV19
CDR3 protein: CASSIARGETEAFF
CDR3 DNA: TGTGCCAGTAGTATAGCCAGGGGGGAGACTGAAGCTTTCTTT

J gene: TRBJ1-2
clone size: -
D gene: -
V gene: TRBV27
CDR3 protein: CASSPLDGYTF
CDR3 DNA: TGTGCCAGCAGTCCCCTAGACGGCTACACCTTC

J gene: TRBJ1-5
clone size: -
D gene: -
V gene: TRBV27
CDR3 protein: CASSWVRGQPQHF
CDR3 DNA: TGTGCCAGCAGTTGGGTAAGAGGTCAGCCCCAGCATTTT

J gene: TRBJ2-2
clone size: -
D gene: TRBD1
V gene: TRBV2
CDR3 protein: CASSEGQGVFGELFF
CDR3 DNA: TGTGCCAGCAGTGAAGGACAGGGGGTTTTCGGGGAGCTGTTTTTT

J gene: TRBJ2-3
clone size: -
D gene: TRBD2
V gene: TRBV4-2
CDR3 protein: CASSQASGGTTDTQYF
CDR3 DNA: TGTGCCAGCAGCCAAGCTAGCGGGGGGACCACAGATACGCAGTATTTT

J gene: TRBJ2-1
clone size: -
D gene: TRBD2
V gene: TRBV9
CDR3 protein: CASSVADPTLSGGGEQFF
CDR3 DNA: TGTGCCAGCAGCGTAGCTGACCCCACTCTTAGCGGGGGGGGTGAGCAGTTCTTC

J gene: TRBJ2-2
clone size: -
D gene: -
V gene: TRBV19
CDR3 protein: CASSMGRMNTGELFF
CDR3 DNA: TGTGCCAGTAGTATGGGCAGGATGAACACCGGGGAGCTGTTTTTT

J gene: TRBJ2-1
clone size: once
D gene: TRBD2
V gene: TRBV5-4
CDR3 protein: CASSLGTSGYNEQFF
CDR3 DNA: TGTGCCAGCAGCCTCGGGACTAGCGGCTACAATGAGCAGTTCTTC

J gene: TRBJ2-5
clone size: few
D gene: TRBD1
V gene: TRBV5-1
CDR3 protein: CASSLGGQGGQYF
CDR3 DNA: TGCGCCAGCAGCTTGGGGGGACAGGGAGGCCAGTACTTC

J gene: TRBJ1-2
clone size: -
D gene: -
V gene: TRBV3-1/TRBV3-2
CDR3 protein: CASSPRAGYGYTF
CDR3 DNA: TGTGCCAGCAGCCCACGGGCAGGGTATGGCTACACCTTC

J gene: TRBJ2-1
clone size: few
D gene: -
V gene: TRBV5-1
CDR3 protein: CASSRSGESKFF
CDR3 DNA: TGCGCCAGCAGCCGCTCGGGGGAATCGAAGTTCTTC

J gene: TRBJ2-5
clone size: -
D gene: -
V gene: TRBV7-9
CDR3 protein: CASSLGGVEETQYF
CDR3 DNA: TGTGCCAGCAGCTTAGGGGGGGTCGAGGAGACCCAGTACTTC

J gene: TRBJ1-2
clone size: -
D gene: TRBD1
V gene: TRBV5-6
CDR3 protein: CASSPDRGGYTF
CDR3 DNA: TGTGCCAGCAGCCCAGACAGGGGTGGCTACACCTTC

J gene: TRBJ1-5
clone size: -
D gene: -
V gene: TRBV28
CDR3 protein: CASSPRFGVSNQPQHF
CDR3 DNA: TGTGCCAGCAGTCCAAGATTCGGTGTTAGCAATCAGCCCCAGCATTTT

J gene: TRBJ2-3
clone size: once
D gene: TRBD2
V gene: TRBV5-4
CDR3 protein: CASSLELGGLAGEDTQYF
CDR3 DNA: TGTGCCAGCAGCTTGGAGTTGGGGGGACTAGCGGGAGAAGATACGCAGTATTTT

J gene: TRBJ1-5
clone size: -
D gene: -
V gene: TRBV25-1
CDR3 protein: CASSAGRNQPQHF
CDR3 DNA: TGTGCCAGCAGTGCGGGGAGGAATCAGCCCCAGCATTTT

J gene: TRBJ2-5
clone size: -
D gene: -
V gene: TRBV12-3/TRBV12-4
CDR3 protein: CASTSRNQETQYF
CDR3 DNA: TGTGCCAGCACCTCTAGAAACCAAGAGACCCAGTACTTC

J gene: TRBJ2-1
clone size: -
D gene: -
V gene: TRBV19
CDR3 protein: CASSIIAASSYNEQFF
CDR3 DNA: TGTGCCAGTAGTATTATAGCGGCAAGCTCCTACAATGAGCAGTTCTTC

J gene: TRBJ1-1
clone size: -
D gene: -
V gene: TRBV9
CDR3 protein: CASSGQVGMNTEAFF
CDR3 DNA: TGTGCCAGCAGCGGACAGGTGGGGATGAACACTGAAGCTTTCTTT